Below are 9 T cell receptor beta chains sequenced from a single sample in a study of cytomegalovirus exposure and HLA in healthy donors. The PCR ran on 60 Vbeta and 13 Jbeta primers. Sequenced by immunoSEQ multiplex PCR; TCRdb stores in-frame clones only, minus some. The sample holds some 190,000 clones, around 82% seen once. Input material: PBMCs. All receptors come from a woman aged 25 to 39 in good health and CMV-seropositive.

This clone was counted once. The chain has TRBV19 and TRBJ2-4, with a weak D call TRBD1 (5 bases). Germline CDR1 reads LNHDA; CDR2 reads SQIVND (reference sequence). The CDR3 loop spans 15 amino acids. V was cut by 6 bases and J by 0 bases, with 12 bases left in between. CDR3 amino acids: CASRVRALAKNIQYF. The CDR3 nucleotides read TGTGCCAGTAGGGTCAGGGCACTAGCCAAAAACATTCAGTACTTC.

The genes are TRBV7-9 and TRBJ1-6; 7 nucleotides agree with TRBD1. The CDR3 consists of 16 residues. V shed 1 base and J 9 bases; nucleotides not matched to a gene: 9. Germline values: CDR1 SEHNR, CDR2 FQNEAQ (reference sequence). CDR3 region: CASSLGTGLYVSPLHF. The CDR3 region has the DNA TGTGCCAGCAGCTTAGGGACAGGCCTTTATGTTTCACCCCTCCACTTT.

V is TRBV6-5 and J is TRBJ1-5; D may be TRBD1 (5 bases). V was clipped by 2 bases and J by 5 bases, with 10 bases between them. The CDR3 contains 14 residues. The germline CDR1 and CDR2 sequences are MNHEY and SVGAGI. The DNA for the CDR3 is TGTGCCAGCAGTTACGGGGGGAGGGATCAGCCCCAGCATTTT. This sequence encodes CASSYGGRDQPQHF.

In DNA, the CDR3 is TGTGCCAGCAGCCGAAGTGGGTGGGCGGGGCCCAACACCGGGGAGCTGTTTTTT. The encoded protein is CASSRSGWAGPNTGELFF. The chain uses TRBV5-4 and TRBJ2-2; D is possibly TRBD2 (6 bases). The CDR3 length is 18 residues. Germline-derived CDR1 and CDR2 are SGHNT and YYREEE (reference sequence). V lost 4 bases to trimming and J lost 2 bases, with 21 bases between them.

In its sample, this clone was seen a few times. The chain has TRBV2 and TRBJ2-2; D may be TRBD2 (6 bases). The ends were cut back, 6 bases at V and 14 bases at J, with 10 bases in the middle. This CDR3 has 10 residues. Germline CDR1 SNHLY, CDR2 FYNNEI. The CDR3 here is CASRGGRLFF. The CDR3 region has the DNA TGTGCCAGCAGGGGGGGAAGACTGTTTTTT.

The chain carries TRBV19 and TRBJ2-4; possibly TRBD1 for D (6 bases). Trimming removed 3 bases at V and 8 bases at J, with 14 bases between. Germline V CDR1 and CDR2: LNHDA, SQIVND (reference sequence). This CDR3 comprises 14 residues. The CDR3 region has the DNA TGTGCCAGTAGTATCCTCAGGGGAAGCGACATTCAGTACTTC. This encodes CASSILRGSDIQYF.

There are a few counts of this clone. The V call is TRBV5-1, the J call TRBJ2-5; D uncertain. Germline CDR1 reads SGHRS; CDR2 reads YFSETQ. The CDR3 totals 13 residues. The V and J ends lost 4 bases and 1 base respectively, with 8 bases between them. The CDR3 region is CASSRASQETQYF. CDR3 in DNA: TGCGCCAGCAGCAGAGCATCCCAAGAGACCCAGTACTTC.

The V and J genes are TRBV29-1 and TRBJ2-5; TRBD1 aligns across 9 bases. The CDR3 is 14 residues long. The germline V gene encodes CDR1 SQVTM and CDR2 ANQGSEA. The V gene end was trimmed by 5 bases and the J gene end by 5 bases; junction bases not matched to a gene: 9. The CDR3 sequence: CSVSTGGVGETQYF. The CDR3 DNA sequence: TGCAGCGTTTCGACAGGGGGGGTAGGGGAGACCCAGTACTTC.

This clone came up a few times. This specimen includes other DNA sequences encoding the same CDR3. The chain joins TRBV9 to TRBJ2-3; 9 bases map to TRBD2. CDR1 is SGDLS and CDR2 is YYNGEE in the germline V gene. The CDR3 is 15 amino acids. With 2 bases clipped from V and 0 bases from J, the junction kept 1 base outside the gene matches. The CDR3 DNA sequence: TGTGCCAGCAGCGTTAGCGGGGGAAGCACAGATACGCAGTATTTT. It specifies CASSVSGGSTDTQYF.